This T cell receptor beta chain was profiled in a study of blood T cell repertoires in COVID-19. Study as a whole: Sites across the United States, Italy and Spain contributed samples from acute and convalescent COVID-19. PBMCs, B-cell-depleted T cells, or T cells provided the cDNA or gDNA that made up the material.

The germline V and J ends were trimmed by 7 bases and 5 bases, with 15 bases remaining between them. There are 14 residues in the CDR3. Germline loops: CDR1 LGHNT, CDR2 FRNRAP. Original methodology: The assay estimated nucleated cells by amplifying reference gene primers. Some clones are missing from TCRdb's copy, which holds only in-frame ones; the method was immunoSEQ multiplex PCR. V and J calls and clone size are copied from that table; D and trimming were computed from the DNA. Among approximately 230,000 clones listed, almost 90% were seen once. The chain recombines TRBV12-5 with TRBJ1-5, with D possibly TRBD1 on 6 matching bases. The receptor's source is a man aged 80 or over with acute or convalescent COVID-19. Material: peripheral blood. CDR3 DNA: TGTGCTAGTGCTACGGGAACAGGGTATCAGCCCCAGCATTTT. Protein product: CASATGTGYQPQHF.